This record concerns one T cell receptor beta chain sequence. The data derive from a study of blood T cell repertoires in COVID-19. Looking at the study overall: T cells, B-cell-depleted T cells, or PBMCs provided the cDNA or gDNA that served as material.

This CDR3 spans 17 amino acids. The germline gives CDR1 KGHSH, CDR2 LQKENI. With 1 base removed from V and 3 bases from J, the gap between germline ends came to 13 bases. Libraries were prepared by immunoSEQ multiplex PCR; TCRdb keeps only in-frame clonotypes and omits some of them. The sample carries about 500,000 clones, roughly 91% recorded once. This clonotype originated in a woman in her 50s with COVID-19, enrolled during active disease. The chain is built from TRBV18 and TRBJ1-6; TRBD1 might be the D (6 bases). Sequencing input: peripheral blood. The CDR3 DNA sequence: TGTGCCAGCTCACCACAAGGGGGAAGGGTCTATAATTCACCCCTCCACTTT. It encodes CASSPQGGRVYNSPLHF.